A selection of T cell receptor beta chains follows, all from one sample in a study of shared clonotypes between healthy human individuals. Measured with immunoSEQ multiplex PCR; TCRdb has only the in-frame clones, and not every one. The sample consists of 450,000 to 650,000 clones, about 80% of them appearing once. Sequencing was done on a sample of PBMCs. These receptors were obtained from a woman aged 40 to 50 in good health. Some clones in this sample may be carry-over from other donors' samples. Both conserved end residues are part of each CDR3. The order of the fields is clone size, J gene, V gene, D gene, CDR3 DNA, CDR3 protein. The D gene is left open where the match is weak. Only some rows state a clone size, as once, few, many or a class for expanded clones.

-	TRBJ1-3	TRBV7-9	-	TGTGCCAGCAGCTTAGACCCAGGGGCTGGAAACACCATATATTTT	CASSLDPGAGNTIYF
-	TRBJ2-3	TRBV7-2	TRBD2	TGTGCCAGCTGTACTAGCGGCCACACAGATACGCAGTATTTT	CASCTSGHTDTQYF
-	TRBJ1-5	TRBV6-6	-	TGTGCCAGCAGTTATAACGCCCGGGGGTTCAATCAGCCCCAGCATTTT	CASSYNARGFNQPQHF
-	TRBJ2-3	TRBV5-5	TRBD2	TGTGCCAGCAGCTTGGAGGGACTAGCGGGAGGTACAGATACGCAGTATTTT	CASSLEGLAGGTDTQYF
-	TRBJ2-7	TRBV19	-	TGTGCCAGGGGACTTCTGCCCGGGTACGAGCAGTACTTC	CARGLLPGYEQYF
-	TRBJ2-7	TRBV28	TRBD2	TGTGCCAGCAAATCTAGCGGACCCTACGAGCAGTACTTC	CASKSSGPYEQYF
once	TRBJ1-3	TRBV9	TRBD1	TGTGCCAGCAGCGGGACAGGGTTCGGAAACACCATATATTTT	CASSGTGFGNTIYF
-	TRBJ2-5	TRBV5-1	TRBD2	TGCGCCAGCAGCATGGCGGAGCGGGGAGAGACCCAGTACTTC	CASSMAERGETQYF
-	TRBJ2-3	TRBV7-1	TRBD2	TGTGCCAGCAGCTCGGGACTAGCGGGAGGGAGGGATACGCAGTATTTT	CASSSGLAGGRDTQYF
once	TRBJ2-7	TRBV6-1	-	TGTGCCAGCCAGGGGGGTCAACGGATCTACGAGCAGTACTTC	CASQGGQRIYEQYF